This T cell receptor beta chain emerged from a study of blood T cells in healthy people across ages. This CDR3 has 16 residues. Germline V gene sequence: CDR1 LGHDT, CDR2 YNNKEL (reference sequence). The ends were cut back, 4 bases at V and 0 bases at J, with 13 bases in the middle. PCR was performed a second time for about 7 to 12 cycles using a sample-barcoded 5' primer and a J-beta primer mix. The template-switch adaptor, which had 12 random nucleotides, put a tag on each cDNA molecule. MiXCR was run by TCRdb on the 5' RACE reads, yielding one entry per CDR3 protein. The sample records some 1,000,000 distinct CDR3 sequences, about 25% being singletons. Each sample had at least 7 million PBMCs isolated. General study points: Naive T cell percentage showed a strong correlation with TCR beta diversity.

Worth noting for this clonotype: Its target is unknown.

Separately, the same data were catalogued under a study of T cells of mothers and their children. That study reports: The data showed no persistent microchimeric T cell clones.

Sequenced: blood. This receptor was identified in a girl aged 2 to 10 in good health. The genes are TRBV3-1 and TRBJ1-3; D is uncertain. As DNA, the CDR3 is TGTGCCAGCAGCCTATTGGACTCTTTCTCTGGAAACACCATATATTTT. Its translation: CASSLLDSFSGNTIYF. Using reference TRBV3-1 and TRBJ1-3 for the parts outside the CDR3, the full variable domain is DTAVSQTPKYLVTQMGNDKSIKCEQNLGHDTMYWYKQDSKKFLKIMFSYNNKELIINETVPNRFSPKSPDKAHLNLHINSLELGDSAVYFCASSLLDSFSGNTIYFGEGSWLTVV.